This T cell receptor (beta chain) was observed in a study of response to subunit inactivated influenza vaccine. Findings and caveats of the study: It was the authors' suggestion that each seasonal influenza vaccination recruits few new T cells.

The germline V gene encodes CDR1 MNHEY and CDR2 SVGEGT. The CDR3 is 15 amino acids. The V end lost 7 bases, the J end lost 11 bases, and 23 bases lay between the germline ends. A single record per CDR3 protein comes from TCRdb applying MiXCR to the RT-PCR reads. Altogether approximately 490,000 distinct CDR3 sequences are present, around 7.9% being singletons, with the ten largest covering roughly 14%. In this sample, this clonotype turned up many times. Its target is unknown. The receptor comes from a man aged 50-75 years who received an inactivated influenza vaccine. V and J are TRBV6-2 or TRBV6-3 and TRBJ2-2; maybe TRBD1 (5 bases). The sample was PBMCs from blood, taken around 25 months after vaccination. CDR3 protein: CASKGPKTEITELFF. As DNA, the CDR3 is TGTGCCAGCAAGGGGCCTAAGACAGAGATAACCGAGCTGTTTTTT.